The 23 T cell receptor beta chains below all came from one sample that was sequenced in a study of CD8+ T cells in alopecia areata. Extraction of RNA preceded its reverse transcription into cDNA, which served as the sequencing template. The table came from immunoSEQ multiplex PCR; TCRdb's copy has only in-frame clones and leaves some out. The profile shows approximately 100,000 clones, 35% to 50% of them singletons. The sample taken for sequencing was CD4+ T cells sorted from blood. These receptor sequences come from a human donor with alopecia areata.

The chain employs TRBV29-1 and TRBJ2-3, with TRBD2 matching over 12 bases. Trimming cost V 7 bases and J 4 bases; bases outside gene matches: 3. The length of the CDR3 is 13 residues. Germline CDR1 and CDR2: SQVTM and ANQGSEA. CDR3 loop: CSATSGSPDTQYF. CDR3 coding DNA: TGCAGCGCGACTAGCGGGAGTCCAGATACGCAGTATTTT.

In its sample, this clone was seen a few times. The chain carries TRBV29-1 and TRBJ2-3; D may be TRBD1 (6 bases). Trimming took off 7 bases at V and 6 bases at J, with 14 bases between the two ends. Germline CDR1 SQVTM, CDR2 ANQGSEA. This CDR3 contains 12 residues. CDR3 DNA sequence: TGCAGCGCTCACCGACAGGCGGATACGCAGTATTTT. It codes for CSAHRQADTQYF.

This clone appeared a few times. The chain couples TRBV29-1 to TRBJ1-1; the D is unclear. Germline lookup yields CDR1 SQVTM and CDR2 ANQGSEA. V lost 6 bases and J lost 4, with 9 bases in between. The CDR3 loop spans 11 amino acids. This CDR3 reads CSVASATEAFF. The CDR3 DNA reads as TGCAGCGTCGCCTCGGCCACTGAAGCTTTCTTT. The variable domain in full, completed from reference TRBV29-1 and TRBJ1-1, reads SAVISQKPSRDICQRGTSLTIQCQVDSQVTMMFWYRQQPGQSLTLIATANQGSEATYESGFVIDKFPISRPNLTFSTLTVSNMSPEDSSIYLCSVASATEAFFGQGTRLTVV.

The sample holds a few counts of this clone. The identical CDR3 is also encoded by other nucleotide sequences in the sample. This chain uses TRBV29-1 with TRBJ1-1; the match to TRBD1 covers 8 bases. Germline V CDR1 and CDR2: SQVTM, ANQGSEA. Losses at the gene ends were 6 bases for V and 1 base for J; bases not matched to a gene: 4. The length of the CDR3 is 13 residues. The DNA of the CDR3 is TGCAGCGTGGAGGGACAGGAGAACACTGAAGCTTTCTTT. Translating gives CSVEGQENTEAFF.

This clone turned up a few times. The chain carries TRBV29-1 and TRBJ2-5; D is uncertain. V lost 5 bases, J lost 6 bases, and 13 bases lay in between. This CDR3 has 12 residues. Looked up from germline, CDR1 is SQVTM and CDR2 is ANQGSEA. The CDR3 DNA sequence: TGCAGCGTTCGAGAGGCCGAAAAGACCCAGTACTTC. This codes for CSVREAEKTQYF.

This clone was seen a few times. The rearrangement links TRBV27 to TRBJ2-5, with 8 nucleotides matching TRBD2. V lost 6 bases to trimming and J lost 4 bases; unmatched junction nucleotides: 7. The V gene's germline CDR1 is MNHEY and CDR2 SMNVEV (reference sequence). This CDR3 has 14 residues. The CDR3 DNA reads TGTGCCAGCAGATTTAGCGGGGATTTAGAGACCCAGTACTTC. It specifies CASRFSGDLETQYF.

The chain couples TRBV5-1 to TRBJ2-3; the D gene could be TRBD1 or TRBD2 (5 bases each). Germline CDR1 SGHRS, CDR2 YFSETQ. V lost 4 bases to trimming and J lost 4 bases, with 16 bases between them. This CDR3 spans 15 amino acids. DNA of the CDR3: TGCGCCAGCAGCCTCACCGAGGGGAACCCAGATACGCAGTATTTT. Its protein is CASSLTEGNPDTQYF.

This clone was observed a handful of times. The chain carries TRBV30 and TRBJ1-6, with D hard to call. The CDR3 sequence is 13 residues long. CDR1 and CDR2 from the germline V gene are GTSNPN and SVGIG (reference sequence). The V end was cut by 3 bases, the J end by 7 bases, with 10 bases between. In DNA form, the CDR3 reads TGTGCCTGGAGGGTACGGACCAATTCACCCCTCCACTTT. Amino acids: CAWRVRTNSPLHF. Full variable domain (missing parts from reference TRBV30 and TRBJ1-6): SQTIHQWPATLVQPVGSPLSLECTVEGTSNPNLYWYRQAAGRGLQLLFYSVGIGQISSEVPQNLSASRPQDRQFILSSKKLLLSDSGFYLCAWRVRTNSPLHFGNGTRLTVT.

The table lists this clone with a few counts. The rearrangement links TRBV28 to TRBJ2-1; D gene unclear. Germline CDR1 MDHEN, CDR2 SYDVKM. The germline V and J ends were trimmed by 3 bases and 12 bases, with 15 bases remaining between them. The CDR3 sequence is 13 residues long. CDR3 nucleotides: TGTGCCAGCAGTTTCCCCGCCACAGAGGTGCAGTTCTTC. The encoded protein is CASSFPATEVQFF.

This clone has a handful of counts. The CDR3: CASRGQNQPQHF. DNA of the CDR3: TGTGCCAGCAGGGGACAGAATCAGCCCCAGCATTTT. V is TRBV28 and J is TRBJ1-5, with 7 bases matching TRBD1. J gave up 4 bases and V 6 bases, and 0 bases lay outside the gene matches. CDR3 length: 12 amino acids. Germline V gene lookup returns CDR1 MDHEN and CDR2 SYDVKM. Using reference TRBV28 and TRBJ1-5 for the parts outside the CDR3, the full variable domain is DVKVTQSSRYLVKRTGEKVFLECVQDMDHENMFWYRQDPGLGLRLIYFSYDVKMKEKGDIPEGYSVSREKKERFSLILESASTNQTSMYLCASRGQNQPQHFGDGTRLSIL.

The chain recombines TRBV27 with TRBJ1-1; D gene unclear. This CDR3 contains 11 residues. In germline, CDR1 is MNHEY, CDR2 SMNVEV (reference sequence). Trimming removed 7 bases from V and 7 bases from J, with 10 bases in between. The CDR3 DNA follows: TGTGCCAGCATGGTCCAGAGTGAAGCTTTCTTT. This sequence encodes CASMVQSEAFF.

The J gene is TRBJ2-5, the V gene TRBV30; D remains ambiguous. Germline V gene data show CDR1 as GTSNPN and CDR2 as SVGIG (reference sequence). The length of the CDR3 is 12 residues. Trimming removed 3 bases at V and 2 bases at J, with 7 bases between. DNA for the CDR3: TGTGCCTGGAGACCAGGTCAAGAGACCCAGTACTTC. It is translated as CAWRPGQETQYF.

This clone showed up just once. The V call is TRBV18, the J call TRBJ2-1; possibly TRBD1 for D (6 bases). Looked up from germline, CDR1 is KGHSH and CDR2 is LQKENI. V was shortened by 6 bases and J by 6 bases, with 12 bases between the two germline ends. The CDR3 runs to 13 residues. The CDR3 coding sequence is TGTGCCAGCTCGCCCGGACAGACCAATGAGCAGTTCTTC. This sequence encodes CASSPGQTNEQFF.

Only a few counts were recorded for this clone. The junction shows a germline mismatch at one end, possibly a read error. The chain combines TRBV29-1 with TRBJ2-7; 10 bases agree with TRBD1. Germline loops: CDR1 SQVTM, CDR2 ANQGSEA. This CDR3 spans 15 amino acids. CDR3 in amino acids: CSVEGWGGQGGEQYF. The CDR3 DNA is TGCAGCGTCGAAGGATGGGGAGGACAGGGGGGCGAGCAGTACTTC.

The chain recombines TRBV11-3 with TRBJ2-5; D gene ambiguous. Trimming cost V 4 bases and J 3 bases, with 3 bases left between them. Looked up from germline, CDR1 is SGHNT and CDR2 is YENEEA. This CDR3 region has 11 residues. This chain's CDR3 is CASSYEETQYF. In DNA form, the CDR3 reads TGTGCCAGCAGCTACGAAGAGACCCAGTACTTC. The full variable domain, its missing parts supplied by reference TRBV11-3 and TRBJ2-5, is EAGVVQSPRYKIIEKKQPVAFWCNPISGHNTLYWYLQNLGQGPELLIRYENEEAVDDSQLPKDRFSAERLKGVDSTLKIQPAELGDSAVYLCASSYEETQYFGPGTRLLVL.

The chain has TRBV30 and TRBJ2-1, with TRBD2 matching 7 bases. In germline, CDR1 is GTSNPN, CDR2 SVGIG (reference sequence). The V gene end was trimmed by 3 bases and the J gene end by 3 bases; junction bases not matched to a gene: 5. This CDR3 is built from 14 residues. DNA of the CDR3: TGTGCCTGGAGCCGACTAGCAATCTACAATGAGCAGTTCTTC. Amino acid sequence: CAWSRLAIYNEQFF.

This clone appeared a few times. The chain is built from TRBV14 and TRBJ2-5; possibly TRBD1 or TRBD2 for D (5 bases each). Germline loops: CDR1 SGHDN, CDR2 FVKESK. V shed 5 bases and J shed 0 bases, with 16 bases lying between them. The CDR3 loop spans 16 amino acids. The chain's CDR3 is CASSSLGTTNQETQYF. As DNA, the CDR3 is TGTGCCAGCAGCTCCTTAGGGACGACAAACCAAGAGACCCAGTACTTC.

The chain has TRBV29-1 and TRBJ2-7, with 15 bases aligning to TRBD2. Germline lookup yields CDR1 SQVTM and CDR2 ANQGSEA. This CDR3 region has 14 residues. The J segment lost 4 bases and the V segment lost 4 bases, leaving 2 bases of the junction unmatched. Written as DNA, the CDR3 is TGCAGCGTTGGGGGACTAGCGGGAGGTTACGAGCAGTACTTC. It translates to CSVGGLAGGYEQYF.

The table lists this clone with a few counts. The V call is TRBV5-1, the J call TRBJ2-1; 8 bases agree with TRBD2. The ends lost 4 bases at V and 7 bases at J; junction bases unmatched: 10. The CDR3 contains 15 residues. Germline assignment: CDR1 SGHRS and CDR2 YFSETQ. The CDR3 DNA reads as TGCGCCAGCAGCATTATTAGCGGGGTGGGGAATGAGCAGTTCTTC. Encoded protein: CASSIISGVGNEQFF.

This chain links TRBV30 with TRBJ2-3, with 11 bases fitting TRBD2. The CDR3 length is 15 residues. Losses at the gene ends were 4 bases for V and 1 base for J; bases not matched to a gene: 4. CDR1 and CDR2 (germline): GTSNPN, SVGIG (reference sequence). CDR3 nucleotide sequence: TGTGCCTGGACCCCGACTAGCGGGGGCACAGATACGCAGTATTTT. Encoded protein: CAWTPTSGGTDTQYF.

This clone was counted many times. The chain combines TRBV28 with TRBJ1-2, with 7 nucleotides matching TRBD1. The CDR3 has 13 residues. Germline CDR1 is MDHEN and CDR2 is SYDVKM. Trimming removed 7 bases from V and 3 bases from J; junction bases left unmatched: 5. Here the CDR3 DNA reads TGTGCCAGCACCGCCGGGACAGACTATGGCTACACCTTC. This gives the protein CASTAGTDYGYTF.

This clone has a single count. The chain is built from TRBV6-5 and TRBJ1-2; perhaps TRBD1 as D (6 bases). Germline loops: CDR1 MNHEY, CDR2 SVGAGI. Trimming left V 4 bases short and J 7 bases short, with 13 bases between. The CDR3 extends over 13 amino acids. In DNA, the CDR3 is TGTGCCAGCAGTTCGGCAGGGGCAATTGGCTACACCTTC. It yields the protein CASSSAGAIGYTF.

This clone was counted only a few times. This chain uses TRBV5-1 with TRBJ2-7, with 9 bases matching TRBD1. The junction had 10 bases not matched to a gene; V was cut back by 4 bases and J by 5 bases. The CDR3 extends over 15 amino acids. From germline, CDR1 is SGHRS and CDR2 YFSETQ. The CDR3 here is CASSLLGQGVHEQYF. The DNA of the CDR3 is TGCGCCAGCAGCCTGTTGGGACAGGGCGTGCACGAGCAGTACTTC.